Below are 30 T cell receptor beta chains sequenced from a single sample in a study of T cells in tuberculosis. Time point described: new active TB diagnosis, blood taken before or within 7 days of starting treatment. Libraries were prepared by immunoSEQ multiplex PCR; TCRdb keeps only in-frame clonotypes and omits some of them. The sample has 30,000 to 40,000 clones, 93% seen once; the top ten hold about an eighth. The sequencing used PBMCs, collected at tuberculosis diagnosis. These receptors came from an adult with tuberculosis.

The rearrangement uses TRBV9 and TRBJ2-3; a weak D match, TRBD1 (5 bases). The germline V and J ends were trimmed by 4 bases and 4 bases, with 22 bases remaining between them. This CDR3 contains 17 residues. The V gene's germline CDR1 is SGDLS and CDR2 YYNGEE. The CDR3 reads CASSPRGHATPADTQYF. The DNA of the CDR3 is TGTGCCAGCAGCCCCCGAGGACACGCGACGCCGGCAGATACGCAGTATTTT.

The rearrangement uses TRBV6-5 and TRBJ2-5; TRBD2 matches 9 bases. CDR3 size: 16 residues. The germline V gene encodes CDR1 MNHEY and CDR2 SVGAGI. V was clipped by 3 bases and J by 5 bases; unmatched bases: 10. The CDR3 DNA is TGTGCCAGCAGTTATAACTCACTAGCGGGCGTTGAGACCCAGTACTTC. It yields the protein CASSYNSLAGVETQYF.

The V and J genes are TRBV28 and TRBJ2-1; D ambiguous. Germline V gene lookup returns CDR1 MDHEN and CDR2 SYDVKM. The CDR3 loop spans 11 amino acids. The germline V and J ends were trimmed by 4 bases and 5 bases, with 3 bases remaining between them. The CDR3 coding sequence is TGTGCCAGCAGTTCTAACAATGAGCAGTTCTTC. Translation: CASSSNNEQFF.

The rearrangement uses TRBV4-1 and TRBJ2-7; the match to TRBD2 covers 9 bases. The length of the CDR3 is 15 residues. The germline CDR1 and CDR2 sequences are MGHRA and YSYEKL. Losses at the gene ends were 4 bases for V and 2 bases for J; bases not matched to a gene: 6. This CDR3 is CASSPRLAETYEQYF. In DNA, the CDR3 is TGCGCCAGCAGCCCCAGACTAGCGGAGACCTACGAGCAGTACTTC.

The chain couples TRBV27 to TRBJ2-7; the D gene is possibly TRBD1 (6 bases). CDR3 length: 13 residues. V was trimmed by 6 bases and J by 3 bases, leaving 12 bases between them. The V gene's germline CDR1 is MNHEY and CDR2 SMNVEV (reference sequence). Written as DNA, the CDR3 is TGTGCCAGCAGACAGGGCACGTACTACGAGCAGTACTTC. As protein: CASRQGTYYEQYF.

V is TRBV11-2 and J is TRBJ1-1, with a possible D match to TRBD1 (6 bases). The ends were cut back, 5 bases at V and 1 base at J, with 14 bases in the middle. CDR3 size: 15 residues. Germline V CDR1 and CDR2: SGHAT, FQNNGV. CDR3 bases: TGTGCCAGCAGCCAAACCGGGACATCGAACACTGAAGCTTTCTTT. Translated, it gives CASSQTGTSNTEAFF.

The CDR3 coding sequence is TGTGCCACCACGCCTAGCGGGACTTACAATGAGCAGTTCTTC. Translated: CATTPSGTYNEQFF. V usage is TRBV10-3 and J usage is TRBJ2-1; 9 positions match TRBD2. V was pared by 10 bases and J by 4 bases, with 8 bases of the junction left unmatched. CDR1 ENHRY and CDR2 SYGVKD come from the germline V gene. This CDR3 has 14 amino acids.

This clone was found a few times. The CDR3: CASSAGPGNEQFF. CDR3 sequence (DNA): TGCGCCAGCAGTGCAGGACCGGGGAATGAGCAGTTCTTC. The rearrangement joins TRBV10-1 to TRBJ2-1; D is perhaps TRBD2 (5 bases). Between the trimmed V and J ends, which lost 4 bases and 7 bases, there was a span of 11 bases. The CDR3 consists of 13 residues. Germline loops: CDR1 WNHNN, CDR2 SYGVQD (reference sequence).

The chain has TRBV7-6 and TRBJ2-5, with 16 nucleotides matching TRBD2. The CDR3 has 17 amino acids. The trim removed 5 bases at V and 4 bases at J, leaving 7 bases unmatched. The germline CDR1 and CDR2 sequences are SGHVS and FNYEAQ. The CDR3, as DNA: TGTGCCAGCAGCACGGGACTAGCGGGAGGGCCTGGAGAGACCCAGTACTTC. It yields the protein CASSTGLAGGPGETQYF. The full variable domain, its missing parts supplied by reference TRBV7-6 and TRBJ2-5, is GAGVSQSPRYKVTKRGQDVALRCDPISGHVSLYWYRQALGQGPEFLTYFNYEAQQDKSGLPNDRFSAERPEGSISTLTIQRTEQRDSAMYRCASSTGLAGGPGETQYFGPGTRLLVL.

This clone has only one observation. The chain has TRBV6-5 and TRBJ2-7; 7 bases map to TRBD2. This CDR3 has 12 amino acids. Trimming at V came to 8 bases and at J to 7 bases, leaving 8 bases not matched to a gene. Germline lookup yields CDR1 MNHEY and CDR2 SVGAGI. The CDR3 protein is CASAASGLEQYF. CDR3 nucleotide sequence: TGTGCCAGCGCGGCTAGCGGCCTGGAGCAGTACTTC.

The count of this clone is one. The chain is built from TRBV11-2 and TRBJ2-5; 9 bases fit TRBD2. This CDR3 contains 17 residues. V lost 2 bases, J lost 5 bases, and 12 bases stayed unmatched. Germline assignment: CDR1 SGHAT and CDR2 FQNNGV. CDR3 in DNA: TGTGCCAGCAGCTTAATATCGGCGGGAGGGCCGGGGGAGACCCAGTACTTC. This encodes CASSLISAGGPGETQYF.

This chain links TRBV29-1 with TRBJ1-5; 8 bases fit TRBD1. Germline lookup yields CDR1 SQVTM and CDR2 ANQGSEA. Trimming at V came to 6 bases and at J to 5 bases, leaving 6 bases not matched to a gene. This CDR3 has 13 amino acids. CDR3 sequence reads: CSVYGTGDQPQHF. CDR3 nucleotides: TGCAGCGTCTACGGGACAGGTGATCAGCCCCAGCATTTT.

V usage is TRBV9 and J usage is TRBJ1-5; D might be TRBD1 (6 bases). V was clipped by 0 bases and J by 7 bases, with 11 bases between them. This CDR3 region has 14 residues. Germline lookup yields CDR1 SGDLS and CDR2 YYNGEE. This CDR3 reads CASSVGGGEQPQHF. CDR3 nucleotide sequence: TGTGCCAGCAGCGTAGGAGGGGGAGAACAGCCCCAGCATTTT.

The chain couples TRBV5-1 to TRBJ1-1, with 12 bases fitting TRBD1. The CDR3 runs 16 residues. Trimming at V came to 4 bases and at J to 0 bases, leaving 4 bases not matched to a gene. The germline gives CDR1 SGHRS, CDR2 YFSETQ. In nucleotides, the CDR3 is TGCGCCAGCAGCCCGGGACAGGGGGCGATGAACACTGAAGCTTTCTTT. Protein product: CASSPGQGAMNTEAFF.

CDR3: CASSQGPGHTDTQYF. The CDR3 region has the DNA TGTGCCAGCAGCCAGGGGCCAGGGCACACAGATACGCAGTATTTT. V usage is TRBV9 and J usage is TRBJ2-3, with D maybe TRBD1 (6 bases). The CDR3 runs to 15 residues. Germline values: CDR1 SGDLS, CDR2 YYNGEE. V was pared by 4 bases and J by 2 bases, with 14 bases between.

The chain recombines TRBV14 with TRBJ2-7; 9 positions agree with TRBD1. The CDR3 length is 16 residues. After removal of 6 bases from V and 1 base from J, the junction contained 10 bases not matched to a gene. The germline V gene has CDR1 SGHDN and CDR2 FVKESK. Here the CDR3 reads CASRPTDRGASYEQYF. The CDR3 bases are TGTGCCAGCAGACCTACGGACAGGGGTGCTTCCTACGAGCAGTACTTC.

The V call is TRBV18, the J call TRBJ1-1; D uncertain. CDR3 length: 13 amino acids. Trimming took 2 bases from V and 3 from J, leaving 7 bases between them. Per the germline V gene, CDR1 is KGHSH and CDR2 is LQKENI. This chain's CDR3 is CASSPNSYTEAFF. The DNA for the CDR3 is TGTGCCAGCTCACCAAACAGCTACACTGAAGCTTTCTTT.

The chain recombines TRBV6-4 with TRBJ2-3, with 13 nucleotides matching TRBD2. The CDR3 contains 15 residues. The germline V gene has CDR1 MRHNA and CDR2 SNTAGT. The junction had 5 bases not matched to a gene; V was cut back by 6 bases and J by 5 bases. Here the CDR3 reads CASRKLAGGRDTQYF. In nucleotides, the CDR3 is TGTGCCAGCAGAAAACTAGCGGGGGGGAGAGATACGCAGTATTTT.

The chain couples TRBV19 to TRBJ2-7, with a tentative D call TRBD1 (6 bases). The V gene's germline CDR1 is LNHDA and CDR2 SQIVND (reference sequence). V was trimmed by 8 bases and J by 2 bases, leaving 10 bases between them. The CDR3 covers 12 residues. CDR3 region: CASRDNAYEQYF. The CDR3 DNA reads as TGTGCCAGTCGGGACAACGCCTACGAGCAGTACTTC.

This chain connects TRBV7-9 to TRBJ2-1; D is undetermined. CDR3 length: 15 amino acids. Germline CDR1 reads SEHNR; CDR2 reads FQNEAQ (reference sequence). Between the trimmed V and J ends, which lost 8 bases and 2 bases, there was a span of 16 bases. CDR3: CASLYGQATYNEQFF. CDR3 DNA: TGTGCCAGCCTCTATGGGCAGGCGACCTACAATGAGCAGTTCTTC.

The V gene is TRBV9, the J gene TRBJ2-3; D possibly corresponds to TRBD1 (5 bases). V gave up 6 bases and J gave up 1 base, with 12 bases separating them. CDR1 is SGDLS, CDR2 YYNGEE, per germline. The CDR3 extends over 14 amino acids. The CDR3 coding sequence is TGTGCCAGCAATCCCCTAGGGGGCACAGATACGCAGTATTTT. Residues: CASNPLGGTDTQYF.

The V gene is TRBV27, the J gene TRBJ1-2; D uncertain. Trimming left V 0 bases short and J 0 bases short, with 8 bases between. This CDR3 has 15 residues. Germline values: CDR1 MNHEY, CDR2 SMNVEV (reference sequence). The CDR3 bases are TGTGCCAGCAGTTTATCGCAGACTCCTAACTATGGCTACACCTTC. Protein: CASSLSQTPNYGYTF.

The J gene is TRBJ2-1, the V gene TRBV28; 11 nucleotides agree with TRBD2. From germline, CDR1 is MDHEN and CDR2 SYDVKM. This CDR3 has 14 amino acids. J gave up 12 bases and V 7 bases, and 11 bases lay outside the gene matches. This chain's CDR3 is CASTDTSGGWVQFF. CDR3 DNA: TGTGCCAGCACCGATACTAGCGGGGGCTGGGTGCAGTTCTTC.

This sequence joins TRBV4-1 and TRBJ1-1, with a tentative D call TRBD1 (6 bases). CDR3 size: 16 residues. CDR1 MGHRA and CDR2 YSYEKL come from the germline V gene. V lost 0 bases, J lost 5 bases, and 16 bases lay in between. CDR3 sequence: CASSQDQGRGGTEAFF. CDR3 sequence (DNA): TGCGCCAGCAGCCAAGATCAGGGCAGGGGCGGGACTGAAGCTTTCTTT.

This rearrangement joins TRBV4-1 to TRBJ2-7; D is perhaps TRBD1 (5 bases). V was clipped by 2 bases and J by 4 bases, with 12 bases between them. The CDR3 has 14 amino acids. Germline CDR1 reads MGHRA; CDR2 reads YSYEKL. The CDR3 DNA reads as TGCGCCAGCAGCCAACCAGGGATATCGTACGAGCAGTACTTC. It yields the protein CASSQPGISYEQYF.

The chain recombines TRBV29-1 with TRBJ1-1, with unresolved D. There are 12 residues in the CDR3. Trimming shortened V by 4 bases and J by 0 bases, and 6 bases separated the two germline ends. The germline V gene has CDR1 SQVTM and CDR2 ANQGSEA. In DNA, the CDR3 is TGCAGCGTTGTTGACATGAACACTGAAGCTTTCTTT. This translates into CSVVDMNTEAFF.

The chain recombines TRBV19 with TRBJ1-2; 9 nucleotides line up with TRBD1. The CDR3 extends over 15 amino acids. Germline CDR1 is LNHDA and CDR2 is SQIVND (reference sequence). Losses at the gene ends were 0 bases for V and 8 bases for J; bases not matched to a gene: 7. This CDR3 reads CASSIDPGTGSGYTF. In nucleotides, the CDR3 is TGTGCCAGTAGTATAGATCCCGGGACAGGGAGCGGCTACACCTTC.

This clone has only one observation. The rearrangement links TRBV6-4 to TRBJ2-3, with a weak D call TRBD1 (6 bases). This CDR3 is built from 15 residues. Deletions cut 2 bases from V and 2 bases from J, with 11 bases between. CDR1 MRHNA and CDR2 SNTAGT come from the germline V gene. CDR3 DNA: TGTGCCAGCAGTGACACGACAGGAACCACAGATACGCAGTATTTT. This translates into CASSDTTGTTDTQYF.

The genes are TRBV19 and TRBJ1-2; 7 nucleotides line up with TRBD1. The V and J ends lost 4 bases and 6 bases, in that order; junction bases with no gene match: 8. CDR3 length equals 14 residues. Germline lookup yields CDR1 LNHDA and CDR2 SQIVND (reference sequence). The DNA of the CDR3 is TGTGCCAGTAGTACTTACGAGGGGGCTGATGGCTACACCTTC. This gives the protein CASSTYEGADGYTF.

This clone was picked up one time. The chain employs TRBV5-1 and TRBJ2-2; tentative D call: TRBD1 (5 bases). The V end lost 3 bases, the J end lost 3 bases, and 6 bases lay between the germline ends. CDR1 SGHRS and CDR2 YFSETQ come from the germline V gene. CDR3 size: 13 residues. CDR3 sequence: CASSSRDTGELFF. The DNA of the CDR3 is TGCGCCAGCAGCTCCAGGGACACCGGGGAGCTGTTTTTT.